The 27 T cell receptor beta chains presented below share a single source sample, sequenced in a study of blood T cell repertoires in COVID-19. Generated by immunoSEQ multiplex PCR, the TCRdb table keeps only in-frame clones and is missing some. The sample lists about 140,000 clones, about three quarters occurring once. Sequencing was carried out using peripheral blood. The receptors shown here come from a man aged 50 or older with acute or convalescent COVID-19.

The chain has TRBV30 and TRBJ2-7, with TRBD2 matching 8 bases. Germline lookup yields CDR1 GTSNPN and CDR2 SVGIG (reference sequence). V was pared by 3 bases and J by 4 bases, with 8 bases of the junction left unmatched. The CDR3 covers 14 residues. CDR3 sequence reads: CAWRVPGGSYEQYF. CDR3 nucleotides: TGTGCCTGGAGGGTGCCGGGGGGGTCTTACGAGCAGTACTTC.

The genes are TRBV6-5 and TRBJ1-1; D may be TRBD1 (6 bases). Germline-derived CDR1 and CDR2 are MNHEY and SVGAGI. This CDR3 comprises 13 residues. Trimming removed 7 bases from V and 4 bases from J, with 13 bases in between. The CDR3 DNA is TGTGCCAGCACGGCGGGGGCCCTCACTGAAGCTTTCTTT. This gives the protein CASTAGALTEAFF.

The chain recombines TRBV5-1 with TRBJ2-7; D uncertain. Looked up from germline, CDR1 is SGHRS and CDR2 is YFSETQ. V lost 0 bases to trimming and J lost 0 bases, with 7 bases between them. The length of the CDR3 is 14 residues. CDR3 nucleotides: TGCGCCAGCAGCTTGGACTCAAGCTCCTACGAGCAGTACTTC. Encoded protein: CASSLDSSSYEQYF.

As for this clone: The junction departs from the called germline gene at one end, perhaps through a read error. The chain carries TRBV6-5 and TRBJ1-3, with 9 bases aligning to TRBD1. Germline V gene sequence: CDR1 MNHEY, CDR2 SVGAGI. There are 15 residues in the CDR3. The CDR3 coding sequence is TGCGAATCCAAGGAGGGGACAGGGTATCTTCACACCATATATTTT. Amino acid sequence: CESKEGTGYLHTIYF.

J is TRBJ1-6 and V is TRBV5-5; TRBD1 might be the D (6 bases). In germline, CDR1 is SGHKS, CDR2 YYEKEE (reference sequence). V was pared by 2 bases and J by 0 bases, with 21 bases between. This CDR3 is 20 amino acids long. The CDR3 coding sequence is TGTGCCAGCAGCTTAGGGCTTTCGGACAGCAAAAGCTCCTATAATTCACCCCTCCACTTT. Amino acids: CASSLGLSDSKSSYNSPLHF.

J is TRBJ2-2 and V is TRBV5-1, with D tentatively TRBD2 (6 bases). The CDR3 totals 13 residues. Germline CDR1 is SGHRS and CDR2 is YFSETQ. The V and J ends lost 4 bases and 7 bases respectively, with 11 bases between them. CDR3 amino acids: CASSLGTDGELFF. The CDR3 bases are TGCGCCAGCAGCCTTGGGACTGACGGGGAGCTGTTTTTT.

The chain carries TRBV27 and TRBJ1-1; TRBD1 matches 7 bases. The V and J ends lost 2 bases and 3 bases, in that order; junction bases with no gene match: 3. This CDR3 has 14 amino acids. Germline V gene sequence: CDR1 MNHEY, CDR2 SMNVEV (reference sequence). In DNA, the CDR3 is TGTGCCAGCAGTTTAACAGGGGTAGACACTGAAGCTTTCTTT. It is translated as CASSLTGVDTEAFF.

The V and J genes are TRBV5-1 and TRBJ1-3, with 7 bases that match TRBD1. This CDR3 has 14 residues. V dropped 5 bases and J dropped 0; count of bases not matched to a gene: 2. Germline V gene lookup returns CDR1 SGHRS and CDR2 YFSETQ. The CDR3 sequence: CASSRDSSGNTIYF. CDR3 nucleotide sequence: TGCGCCAGCAGTAGGGACAGCTCTGGAAACACCATATATTTT.

This chain joins TRBV7-3 and TRBJ1-1; no definite D call. The V end lost 2 bases, the J end lost 0 bases, and 4 bases lay between the germline ends. Germline V lookup: CDR1 SGHTA, CDR2 FQGTGA. This CDR3 is built from 13 residues. CDR3 sequence reads: CASSLSVNTEAFF. CDR3 DNA sequence: TGTGCCAGCAGCTTATCGGTGAACACTGAAGCTTTCTTT.

A few counts support this clone. Other DNA sequences within the sample encode an identical CDR3. This chain connects TRBV4-1 to TRBJ2-1, with a weak D call TRBD2 (6 bases). The CDR3 is 16 amino acids. Germline V lookup: CDR1 MGHRA, CDR2 YSYEKL. Trimming shortened V by 0 bases and J by 1 base, and 10 bases separated the two germline ends. The CDR3 region is CASSQDRGFSYNEQFF. CDR3 nucleotides: TGCGCCAGCAGCCAAGATCGGGGGTTTTCCTACAATGAGCAGTTCTTC.

This chain uses TRBV6-5 with TRBJ2-7; maybe TRBD1 (6 bases). Germline-derived CDR1 and CDR2 are MNHEY and SVGAGI. Trimming shortened V by 6 bases and J by 5 bases, and 17 bases separated the two germline ends. The CDR3 extends over 14 amino acids. CDR3 region: CASRAWAGDNEQYV. The CDR3 DNA sequence: TGTGCCAGCAGGGCCTGGGCAGGGGATAACGAGCAGTACGTC.

The rearrangement joins TRBV11-2 to TRBJ2-7; 7 bases map to TRBD1. The CDR3 has 14 residues. From germline, CDR1 is SGHAT and CDR2 FQNNGV. With V trimmed by 1 base and J by 3 bases, 3 bases remained unmatched. The CDR3 region is CASSLGQGNYEQYV. The DNA of the CDR3 is TGTGCCAGCAGCTTAGGACAGGGAAACTACGAGCAGTACGTC.

The chain links TRBV9 to TRBJ2-4; maybe TRBD2 (5 bases). The ends were cut back, 3 bases at V and 9 bases at J, with 13 bases in the middle. Germline CDR1 SGDLS, CDR2 YYNGEE. The CDR3 has 13 amino acids. CDR3 sequence reads: CASSATDSGIQYF. In DNA, the CDR3 is TGTGCCAGCAGCGCTACGGACTCAGGCATTCAGTACTTC.

The chain is built from TRBV7-9 and TRBJ1-2, with D tentatively TRBD1 (6 bases). Germline lookup yields CDR1 SEHNR and CDR2 FQNEAQ (reference sequence). Trimming removed 5 bases at V and 4 bases at J, with 20 bases between. There are 16 residues in the CDR3. CDR3 nucleotides: TGTGCCAGCAGCGCCGAAGCGACAGGAAATCTCTATGGCTACACCTTC. This gives the protein CASSAEATGNLYGYTF.

The chain links TRBV7-6 to TRBJ1-2; D is uncertain. The V and J ends lost 2 bases and 4 bases respectively, with 14 bases between them. The CDR3 length is 15 residues. In germline, CDR1 is SGHVS, CDR2 FNYEAQ. This CDR3 reads CASSLRFQTSYGYTF. DNA of the CDR3: TGTGCCAGCAGCTTAAGGTTTCAGACTAGCTATGGCTACACCTTC.

This clone was observed a single time. The chain recombines TRBV5-6 with TRBJ1-5; 7 bases agree with TRBD1. The CDR3 totals 15 residues. Germline V gene data show CDR1 as SGHDT and CDR2 as YYEEEE. V lost 3 bases to trimming and J lost 5 bases; unmatched junction nucleotides: 8. The CDR3 DNA reads TGTGCCAGCAGCTGGGGCGGGACAGCTGATCAGCCCCAGCATTTT. Translating it yields CASSWGGTADQPQHF.

This rearrangement joins TRBV30 to TRBJ1-3; 8 bases match TRBD1. This CDR3 contains 11 residues. Germline assignment: CDR1 GTSNPN and CDR2 SVGIG (reference sequence). The V and J ends lost 4 bases and 7 bases, in that order; junction bases with no gene match: 0. The CDR3 region has the DNA TGTGCCTGGACAGGGGGCAACACCATATATTTT. It is translated as CAWTGGNTIYF. Supplemented by reference TRBV30 and TRBJ1-3, the full variable domain reads SQTIHQWPATLVQPVGSPLSLECTVEGTSNPNLYWYRQAAGRGLQLLFYSVGIGQISSEVPQNLSASRPQDRQFILSSKKLLLSDSGFYLCAWTGGNTIYFGEGSWLTVV.

V usage is TRBV4-1 and J usage is TRBJ1-5, with D perhaps TRBD1 (6 bases). Trimming removed 1 base from V and 4 bases from J, with 17 bases in between. The CDR3 contains 17 residues. Germline V gives CDR1 MGHRA, CDR2 YSYEKL. The CDR3 is CASSQGTAAIRNQPQHF. DNA for the CDR3: TGCGCCAGCAGCCAAGGGACAGCCGCTATTAGAAATCAGCCCCAGCATTTT.

V is TRBV7-6 and J is TRBJ1-1, with no clear D. Germline V lookup: CDR1 SGHVS, CDR2 FNYEAQ. The CDR3 covers 11 residues. The V end lost 5 bases, the J end lost 3 bases, and 4 bases lay between the germline ends. The CDR3 DNA reads TGTGCCAGCAGCCCTTACACTGAAGCTTTCTTT. This gives the protein CASSPYTEAFF.

The chain carries TRBV5-1 and TRBJ2-1, with 10 bases that match TRBD2. The V gene end was trimmed by 0 bases and the J gene end by 9 bases; junction bases not matched to a gene: 6. The germline V gene has CDR1 SGHRS and CDR2 YFSETQ. The CDR3 is 15 amino acids. The CDR3 coding sequence is TGCGCCAGCAGCTTGGCCTCAGCGGGGGGGCGTGAGCAGTTCTTC. Protein: CASSLASAGGREQFF.

The chain links TRBV5-1 to TRBJ1-2, with no clear D. The CDR3 totals 14 residues. Germline V gene data show CDR1 as SGHRS and CDR2 as YFSETQ. V was pared by 0 bases and J by 1 base, with 7 bases between. CDR3 sequence reads: CASSLVEGNYGYTF. CDR3 bases: TGCGCCAGCAGCTTGGTCGAGGGTAACTATGGCTACACCTTC. Complete variable domain (other parts from reference TRBV5-1 and TRBJ1-2): KAGVTQTPRYLIKTRGQQVTLSCSPISGHRSVSWYQQTPGQGLQFLFEYFSETQRNKGNFPGRFSGRQFSNSRSEMNVSTLELGDSALYLCASSLVEGNYGYTFGSGTRLTVV.

V usage is TRBV18 and J usage is TRBJ2-2, with 7 bases identical to TRBD1. The ends lost 1 base at V and 6 bases at J; junction bases unmatched: 2. The CDR3 consists of 14 residues. CDR1 KGHSH and CDR2 LQKENI come from the germline V gene. The CDR3: CASSPRQGAGELFF. CDR3 in DNA: TGTGCCAGCTCACCACGGCAGGGGGCCGGGGAGCTGTTTTTT.

V usage is TRBV10-3 and J usage is TRBJ1-5; D is perhaps TRBD1 (6 bases). Per the germline V gene, CDR1 is ENHRY and CDR2 is SYGVKD. The CDR3 extends over 13 amino acids. Trimming stripped 7 bases from V and 4 bases from J, with 11 bases between. The CDR3 protein is CAITGDRNQPQHF. The CDR3 DNA sequence: TGTGCCATCACAGGGGACCGAAATCAGCCCCAGCATTTT.

The genes are TRBV15 and TRBJ2-4; no clear D gene. The V gene lost 0 bases and the J gene lost 0 bases, with 9 bases spanning the gap. CDR3 length equals 16 residues. Germline CDR1 reads LNHNV; CDR2 reads YYDKDF (reference sequence). CDR3 sequence: CATSRDGLLAKNIQYF. CDR3 DNA sequence: TGTGCCACCAGCAGAGATGGGCTATTAGCCAAAAACATTCAGTACTTC.

The J gene is TRBJ1-1, the V gene TRBV30; D uncertain. The length of the CDR3 is 13 residues. V lost 1 base and J 0 bases, leaving 6 bases between the germline ends. Germline CDR1 and CDR2: GTSNPN and SVGIG (reference sequence). The CDR3 reads CAWSGAMNTEAFF. The CDR3 DNA is TGTGCCTGGAGTGGGGCTATGAACACTGAAGCTTTCTTT.

The chain recombines TRBV3-1 (or the pseudogene TRBV3-2) with TRBJ1-2, with 8 positions matching TRBD1. In germline, CDR1 is LGHDT, CDR2 YNNKEL (reference sequence). V dropped 1 base and J dropped 4; count of bases not matched to a gene: 5. The CDR3 contains 15 residues. This chain's CDR3 is CASSQGTGRSYGYTF. CDR3 sequence (DNA): TGTGCCAGCAGCCAAGGGACAGGGCGTAGCTATGGCTACACCTTC.

This clone has only a few counts. The chain has TRBV30 and TRBJ1-5; D remains unclear. This CDR3 spans 13 amino acids. Trimming took off 3 bases at V and 0 bases at J, with 6 bases between the two ends. Germline CDR1 reads GTSNPN; CDR2 reads SVGIG (reference sequence). The CDR3 sequence is CAWSSDSNQPQHF. The CDR3 bases are TGTGCCTGGAGCTCAGATAGCAATCAGCCCCAGCATTTT.